These 24 T cell receptor beta chains originate from one sample sequenced in a study of blood T cell repertoires in COVID-19. Assay: immunoSEQ multiplex PCR; the TCRdb copy retains only in-frame clones and omits some. The table shows about 280,000 clones, with around four fifths occurring only once. Material: peripheral blood. The receptors originated from a woman between 45 and 65 years old who had recovered from COVID-19.

The chain combines TRBV9 with TRBJ2-1; D gene unclear. The CDR3 is 15 residues long. V was cut by 0 bases and J by 0 bases, with 7 bases left in between. Germline-derived CDR1 and CDR2 are SGDLS and YYNGEE. In DNA form, the CDR3 reads TGTGCCAGCAGCGTAGTCAAGCCCTCCTACAATGAGCAGTTCTTC. This sequence encodes CASSVVKPSYNEQFF.

This chain uses TRBV7-7 with TRBJ2-2; TRBD1 matches at 7 bases. The CDR3 is made up of 16 amino acids. V gave up 5 bases and J gave up 0 bases; unmatched junction bases: 6. Per the germline V gene, CDR1 is SSHAT and CDR2 is FNYEAQ (reference sequence). The CDR3 spells CASSPHRGPNTGELFF. In nucleotides, the CDR3 is TGTGCCAGCAGCCCGCACAGGGGACCGAACACCGGGGAGCTGTTTTTT.

The genes are TRBV7-2 and TRBJ1-1; no clear D gene. This CDR3 contains 14 residues. The germline V gene encodes CDR1 SGHTA and CDR2 FQGNSA. Trimming removed 1 base from V and 5 bases from J, with 11 bases in between. DNA of the CDR3: TGTGCCAGCAGCTTAGACGGGTTGAGGACTGAAGCTTTCTTT. Translating it yields CASSLDGLRTEAFF.

This chain joins TRBV5-5 and TRBJ1-4, with D possibly TRBD1 on 6 matching bases. The CDR3 has 16 residues. The germline V gene encodes CDR1 SGHKS and CDR2 YYEKEE (reference sequence). The germline V and J ends were trimmed by 3 bases and 8 bases, with 20 bases remaining between them. In DNA form, the CDR3 reads TGTGCCAGCAGCTGGGAAAGGGGGACCCCAGGGGAAAAACTGTTTTTT. Protein product: CASSWERGTPGEKLFF.

The sample holds one count of this clone. The rearrangement uses TRBV20-1 and TRBJ2-2, with 7 bases aligning to TRBD2. Germline V gene lookup returns CDR1 DFQATT and CDR2 SNEGSKA (reference sequence). V shed 3 bases, J shed 1 base, and the junction held 11 bases outside the gene matches. The CDR3 is 17 residues long. The CDR3 loop is CSASPTYGGGNTGELFF. The CDR3 nucleotides are TGCAGTGCTAGTCCAACGTATGGCGGGGGGAACACCGGGGAGCTGTTTTTT.

CDR3 loop: CASSSTGHPTHEQYF. The CDR3 nucleotides are TGTGCCAGCAGCTCGACAGGGCACCCTACCCACGAGCAGTACTTC. The rearrangement joins TRBV7-9 to TRBJ2-7; 7 nucleotides align to TRBD1. V trimming: 4 bases; J trimming: 5 bases; junction bases outside the gene matches: 11. CDR1 is SEHNR and CDR2 is FQNEAQ in the germline V gene (reference sequence). The CDR3 length is 15 residues.

The chain is built from TRBV19 and TRBJ2-3, with 7 bases lining up with TRBD1. The ends lost 7 bases at V and 2 bases at J; junction bases unmatched: 15. This CDR3 is 17 amino acids long. The germline CDR1 and CDR2 sequences are LNHDA and SQIVND (reference sequence). CDR3: CASTVNAWTGITDTQYF. In DNA form, the CDR3 reads TGTGCCAGTACCGTTAATGCCTGGACAGGTATCACAGATACGCAGTATTTT.

The rearrangement joins TRBV6-4 to TRBJ1-2; the match to TRBD1 covers 11 bases. Germline CDR1 is MRHNA and CDR2 is SNTAGT. J gave up 8 bases and V 5 bases, and 19 bases lay outside the gene matches. This CDR3 has 18 residues. The CDR3 region is CASSLGSGQGAFGGGYTF. CDR3 nucleotide sequence: TGTGCCAGCAGTTTAGGTTCCGGACAGGGGGCCTTCGGAGGAGGCTACACCTTC.

This chain uses TRBV6-6 with TRBJ2-5; maybe TRBD1 (6 bases). CDR1 is MNHNY and CDR2 is SVGAGI in the germline V gene (reference sequence). The CDR3 contains 12 residues. The V end was cut by 6 bases, the J end by 9 bases, with 14 bases between. The CDR3 reads CASSGQRFSQYF. The CDR3, as DNA: TGTGCCAGCAGCGGACAGCGTTTTTCCCAGTACTTC.

The rearrangement links TRBV18 to TRBJ1-1; tentatively, D is TRBD1 (6 bases). The CDR3 runs to 13 residues. Germline V CDR1 and CDR2: KGHSH, LQKENI. The germline V and J ends were trimmed by 3 bases and 3 bases, with 8 bases remaining between them. The CDR3 is CASSPAGDTEAFF. CDR3 DNA: TGTGCCAGCTCACCCGCAGGGGACACTGAAGCTTTCTTT.

The V and J genes are TRBV4-2 and TRBJ2-1, with a tentative D call TRBD1 (6 bases). V shed 0 bases and J shed 0 bases, with 18 bases lying between them. This CDR3 spans 19 amino acids. CDR1 LGHNA and CDR2 YNFKEQ come from the germline V gene. CDR3 residues: CASSQDWQGYTSSYNEQFF. The DNA for the CDR3 is TGTGCCAGCAGCCAAGATTGGCAGGGGTACACTAGCTCCTACAATGAGCAGTTCTTC.

The V and J genes are TRBV5-1 and TRBJ2-1; the D gene is possibly TRBD2 (6 bases). The ends were cut back, 5 bases at V and 10 bases at J, with 22 bases in the middle. Germline V lookup: CDR1 SGHRS, CDR2 YFSETQ. The CDR3 is made up of 15 amino acids. This CDR3 is CASSPGLPPSLEQFF. The CDR3 nucleotides read TGCGCCAGCAGTCCGGGACTCCCCCCGTCTTTAGAGCAGTTCTTC.

This chain connects TRBV28 to TRBJ2-7; 8 bases match TRBD2. Germline V gives CDR1 MDHEN, CDR2 SYDVKM. The CDR3 runs 13 residues. With 7 bases clipped from V and 3 bases from J, the junction kept 5 bases outside the gene matches. CDR3 nucleotide sequence: TGTGCCAGCAATCTAGCGGGCTACTACGAGCAGTACTTC. It encodes CASNLAGYYEQYF. Full variable domain (missing parts from reference TRBV28 and TRBJ2-7): DVKVTQSSRYLVKRTGEKVFLECVQDMDHENMFWYRQDPGLGLRLIYFSYDVKMKEKGDIPEGYSVSREKKERFSLILESASTNQTSMYLCASNLAGYYEQYFGPGTRLTVT.

This clone was found a few times. CDR3 nucleotides: TGTGCCAGTAGTATAGGGGGGCAGTACATGAACACTGAAGCTTTCTTT. Its translation: CASSIGGQYMNTEAFF. The chain combines TRBV19 with TRBJ1-1; TRBD1 might be the D (6 bases). In germline, CDR1 is LNHDA, CDR2 SQIVND (reference sequence). The CDR3 extends over 16 amino acids. V gave up 1 base and J gave up 0 bases, with 12 bases separating them.

This chain uses TRBV5-1 with TRBJ1-4; 8 bases are a match to TRBD1. CDR3 size: 16 residues. Germline CDR1 and CDR2: SGHRS and YFSETQ. V lost 4 bases, J lost 5 bases, and 10 bases stayed unmatched. The CDR3 DNA is TGCGCCAGCAGCGCGGGCCCAACAGGGGGGAATGAAAAACTGTTTTTT. It specifies CASSAGPTGGNEKLFF.

The rearrangement uses TRBV6-5 and TRBJ1-1; D remains unclear. The CDR3 extends over 13 amino acids. Per germline, CDR1 MNHEY and CDR2 SVGAGI. Trimming removed 6 bases at V and 0 bases at J, with 8 bases between. In DNA, the CDR3 is TGTGCCAGCAGACTTCAACTGAACACTGAAGCTTTCTTT. Translated: CASRLQLNTEAFF.

This rearrangement joins TRBV4-3 to TRBJ1-3, with TRBD1 as a possible D gene (5 bases). CDR1 LGHNA and CDR2 YSLEER come from the germline V gene. V was clipped by 4 bases and J by 0 bases, with 13 bases between them. The CDR3 runs 16 residues. CDR3 protein: CASSPEATGSGNTIYF. The CDR3 DNA follows: TGCGCCAGCAGCCCCGAGGCCACAGGCTCTGGAAACACCATATATTTT.

V and J are TRBV3-1 (or the pseudogene TRBV3-2) and TRBJ2-1; TRBD2 matches at 10 bases. The V gene end was trimmed by 0 bases and the J gene end by 0 bases; junction bases not matched to a gene: 11. Germline CDR1 and CDR2: LGHDT and YNNKEL (reference sequence). The CDR3 runs 20 residues. CDR3 in amino acids: CASSQDRSSGGLRSYNEQFF. The DNA of the CDR3 is TGTGCCAGCAGCCAAGATCGCTCTAGCGGGGGCCTACGCTCCTACAATGAGCAGTTCTTC.

The gene calls are TRBV3-1 (or the pseudogene TRBV3-2) and TRBJ1-2; D is perhaps TRBD1 (6 bases). The CDR3 totals 13 residues. V shed 1 base and J shed 7 bases, with 10 bases lying between them. CDR1 and CDR2 from the germline V gene are LGHDT and YNNKEL (reference sequence). This CDR3 is CASSQGTVFGYTF. CDR3 nucleotide sequence: TGTGCCAGCAGCCAAGGGACAGTCTTTGGCTACACCTTC.

This clone was found a few times. This chain links TRBV28 with TRBJ1-1; 9 positions match TRBD1. Germline CDR1 reads MDHEN; CDR2 reads SYDVKM. The CDR3 extends over 13 amino acids. The V segment lost 10 bases and the J segment 9 bases; nucleotides outside the gene matches: 12. The CDR3 DNA reads as TGTGCCACCTTACAGGGGGCGCCCATCCAAGCTTTCTTT. It translates to CATLQGAPIQAFF.

This clone was recorded a few times. The chain is built from TRBV4-3 and TRBJ2-7; 8 nucleotides align to TRBD2. The V gene's germline CDR1 is LGHNA and CDR2 YSLEER. This CDR3 region has 15 residues. V dropped 2 bases and J dropped 2; count of bases not matched to a gene: 5. Written as DNA, the CDR3 is TGCGCCAGCAGCCAATTACATAGCGGGACCTACGAGCAGTACTTC. Protein sequence: CASSQLHSGTYEQYF.

The chain combines TRBV27 with TRBJ1-4; 7 bases match TRBD1. CDR1 is MNHEY, CDR2 SMNVEV, per germline (reference sequence). The CDR3 sequence is 16 residues long. The ends lost 6 bases at V and 0 bases at J; junction bases unmatched: 7. The CDR3: CASRPRGTATNEKLFF. CDR3 nucleotide sequence: TGTGCCAGCAGACCAAGAGGGACAGCAACTAATGAAAAACTGTTTTTT.

The rearrangement links TRBV6-5 to TRBJ1-1; 7 bases match TRBD1. The CDR3 has 13 amino acids. V shed 7 bases and J 3 bases; nucleotides not matched to a gene: 5. Germline-derived CDR1 and CDR2 are MNHEY and SVGAGI. CDR3 bases: TGTGCCAGCACTCTGACAGGGCACACTGAAGCTTTCTTT. This gives the protein CASTLTGHTEAFF.

This chain joins TRBV5-1 and TRBJ1-4, with D possibly being TRBD1 (5 bases). Trimming cost V 5 bases and J 7 bases, with 12 bases left between them. CDR3 size: 13 residues. The germline CDR1 and CDR2 sequences are SGHRS and YFSETQ. The CDR3 nucleotides read TGCGCCAGCAGTCTGGGACTGGGTGAAAAACTGTTTTTT. Translating it yields CASSLGLGEKLFF.